What follows are 18 T cell receptor beta chains derived from one specimen sequenced in a study of CD8 T cells in acute hepatitis C reinfection. Time point: naive CD8 control sorted from an acute-time-point sample. Repertoires were generated with immunoSEQ multiplex PCR, while TCRdb's copy carries only in-frame clones and drops some. The data contain over 30,000 clones, 70% to 90% of them seen just once; the ten biggest clones take up approximately 10%. The sample comprised naive CD8+ T cells from PBMCs. Source of these receptors: a woman aged 18 to 35 who spontaneously cleared hepatitis C infection.

The V and J genes are TRBV7-9 and TRBJ1-2; 8 positions match TRBD1. The CDR3 sequence is 15 residues long. Germline assignment: CDR1 SEHNR and CDR2 FQNEAQ (reference sequence). V lost 2 bases to trimming and J lost 1 base; unmatched junction nucleotides: 3. The CDR3 here is CASSLMDRDNYGYTF. CDR3 nucleotide sequence: TGTGCCAGCAGCTTAATGGACAGGGATAACTATGGCTACACCTTC.

This clone was detected once. The CDR3 sequence is CASSPSGPYEQYF. The CDR3, as DNA: TGTGCCAGCTCACCCAGCGGGCCCTACGAGCAGTACTTC. The chain has TRBV18 and TRBJ2-7; D possibly corresponds to TRBD2 (6 bases). V dropped 3 bases and J dropped 2 bases, with 8 bases sitting between them. In germline, CDR1 is KGHSH, CDR2 LQKENI. The CDR3 sequence is 13 residues long.

This sequence joins TRBV6-5 and TRBJ1-2; 10 bases match TRBD1. The CDR3 consists of 14 residues. CDR1 is MNHEY, CDR2 SVGAGI, per germline. With 11 bases clipped from V and 4 bases from J, the junction kept 10 bases outside the gene matches. CDR3 amino acids: CALSPGQGSYGYTF. For the CDR3, the DNA is TGTGCCCTCAGTCCGGGACAGGGGTCCTATGGCTACACCTTC.

This clone was observed a handful of times. The chain combines TRBV7-9 with TRBJ2-5, with 7 bases lining up with TRBD1. The V and J ends lost 1 base and 2 bases, in that order; junction bases with no gene match: 10. This CDR3 region has 17 residues. Looked up from germline, CDR1 is SEHNR and CDR2 is FQNEAQ (reference sequence). The CDR3 bases are TGTGCCAGCAGCTTAGAGATAGGGACAGATACTCAAGAGACCCAGTACTTC. Encoded protein: CASSLEIGTDTQETQYF.

The CDR3 region has the DNA TGTGCCAGCAAGGACACAAAACTGTTTTTT. Its protein is CASKDTKLFF. This rearrangement joins TRBV25-1 to TRBJ1-4, with D perhaps TRBD1 (5 bases). The CDR3 loop spans 10 amino acids. Trimming removed 7 bases at V and 10 bases at J, with 7 bases between. Germline assignment: CDR1 MGHDK and CDR2 SYGVNS.

The chain recombines TRBV5-1 with TRBJ2-2, with 10 bases identical to TRBD2. The CDR3 consists of 16 residues. The ends lost 2 bases at V and 5 bases at J; junction bases unmatched: 6. CDR1 and CDR2 from the germline V gene are SGHRS and YFSETQ. The CDR3 sequence is CASSFLAGARTGELFF. The CDR3 DNA follows: TGCGCCAGCAGCTTTCTAGCGGGAGCTCGAACCGGGGAGCTGTTTTTT.

The chain has TRBV13 and TRBJ2-5; TRBD1 aligns across 8 bases. Germline assignment: CDR1 PRHDT and CDR2 FYEKMQ (reference sequence). The CDR3 is made up of 15 amino acids. V was clipped by 5 bases and J by 5 bases; unmatched bases: 10. The CDR3 loop reads CASSTLTGVWETQYF. The CDR3 region has the DNA TGTGCCAGCAGCACCTTGACAGGGGTATGGGAGACCCAGTACTTC. Together with reference TRBV13 and TRBJ2-5, the CDR3 gives the full variable domain: AAGVIQSPRHLIKEKRETATLKCYPIPRHDTVYWYQQGPGQDPQFLISFYEKMQSDKGSIPDRFSAQQFSDYHSELNMSSLELGDSALYFCASSTLTGVWETQYFGPGTRLLVL.

The genes are TRBV6-5 and TRBJ2-7; a possible D gene is TRBD1 (5 bases). Germline loops: CDR1 MNHEY, CDR2 SVGAGI. V dropped 0 bases and J dropped 7 bases, with 7 bases sitting between them. The CDR3 sequence is 12 residues long. DNA of the CDR3: TGTGCCAGCAGTTACTCAGGGGTTGAGCAGTACTTC. Translation: CASSYSGVEQYF.

V gene TRBV7-6 combines with J gene TRBJ2-5; 9 bases are shared with TRBD2. With 3 bases clipped from V and 2 bases from J, the junction kept 7 bases outside the gene matches. From germline, CDR1 is SGHVS and CDR2 FNYEAQ. The CDR3 is 16 residues long. The CDR3 reads CASSFQLAGLQETQYF. The DNA for the CDR3 is TGTGCCAGCAGCTTCCAACTAGCGGGCCTACAAGAGACCCAGTACTTC.

The J gene is TRBJ2-2, the V gene TRBV10-3; 8 bases line up with TRBD2. CDR1 is ENHRY, CDR2 SYGVKD, per germline. V dropped 3 bases and J dropped 6; count of bases not matched to a gene: 6. The CDR3 covers 15 residues. This CDR3 reads CAISDGGRPAGELFF. The CDR3 nucleotides are TGTGCCATCAGTGATGGCGGGAGGCCTGCCGGGGAGCTGTTTTTT.

This clone was counted a single time. CDR3 DNA sequence: TGTGCCAGCAGCTTAGAAAGCGGTAGCACAGATACGCAGTATTTT. Translation gives CASSLESGSTDTQYF. The chain combines TRBV7-8 with TRBJ2-3, with TRBD2 as a possible D gene (5 bases). CDR3 length: 15 residues. Germline V gene sequence: CDR1 SGHVS, CDR2 FQNEAQ. V shed 1 base and J shed 0 bases, with 8 bases lying between them.

This rearrangement joins TRBV7-2 to TRBJ2-5; 7 bases line up with TRBD1. V dropped 3 bases and J dropped 1; count of bases not matched to a gene: 5. Germline loops: CDR1 SGHTA, CDR2 FQGNSA. This CDR3 region has 15 residues. The CDR3 loop is CASSLGQFFQETQYF. Here the CDR3 DNA reads TGTGCCAGCAGCTTGGGACAGTTCTTCCAAGAGACCCAGTACTTC. The variable domain in full, completed from reference TRBV7-2 and TRBJ2-5, reads GAGVSQSPSNKVTEKGKDVELRCDPISGHTALYWYRQSLGQGLEFLIYFQGNSAPDKSGLPSDRFSAERTGGSVSTLTIQRTQQEDSAVYLCASSLGQFFQETQYFGPGTRLLVL.

The CDR3 sequence is CASGGYNEQFF. In nucleotides, the CDR3 is TGTGCCAGCGGGGGCTACAATGAGCAGTTCTTC. The chain is built from TRBV9 and TRBJ2-1; D is perhaps TRBD1 or TRBD2 (5 bases each). Germline CDR1 SGDLS, CDR2 YYNGEE. The CDR3 totals 11 residues. Trimming shortened V by 7 bases and J by 3 bases, and 5 bases separated the two germline ends.

This sequence joins TRBV27 and TRBJ2-3; tentatively, D is TRBD2 (6 bases). Looked up from germline, CDR1 is MNHEY and CDR2 is SMNVEV (reference sequence). CDR3 length: 15 residues. V lost 5 bases and J 3 bases, leaving 15 bases between the germline ends. CDR3 nucleotides: TGTGCCAGCAGTCTTATCGGCGGGGTTACAGATACGCAGTATTTT. This codes for CASSLIGGVTDTQYF.

The rearrangement joins TRBV7-8 to TRBJ2-5; tentatively, D is TRBD2 (5 bases). V dropped 8 bases and J dropped 2 bases, with 12 bases sitting between them. Germline CDR1 is SGHVS and CDR2 is FQNEAQ. The CDR3 has 13 residues. The CDR3, as DNA: TGTGCCAGCCTAGCTATACTGCAAGAGACCCAGTACTTC. This gives the protein CASLAILQETQYF.

The genes are TRBV4-1 and TRBJ2-7, with 8 bases lining up with TRBD2. The trim removed 0 bases at V and 7 bases at J, leaving 8 bases unmatched. CDR1 and CDR2 from the germline V gene are MGHRA and YSYEKL. This CDR3 contains 15 residues. The CDR3, as DNA: TGCGCCAGCAGCCAAGATTTAGGACTAGCAAGAGAGCAGTACTTC. This encodes CASSQDLGLAREQYF.

This chain connects TRBV6-1 to TRBJ1-1; a weak D match, TRBD1 (5 bases). The ends were cut back, 9 bases at V and 0 bases at J, with 14 bases in the middle. The germline CDR1 and CDR2 sequences are MNHNS and SASEGT. This CDR3 is built from 14 residues. Here the CDR3 DNA reads TGTGCCAGTCGATACAGGCACATGAACACTGAAGCTTTCTTT. Its translation is CASRYRHMNTEAFF.

This chain joins TRBV6-5 and TRBJ2-7, with a weak D call TRBD2 (5 bases). The V and J ends lost 0 bases and 5 bases respectively, with 11 bases between them. The CDR3 covers 14 residues. Germline V CDR1 and CDR2: MNHEY, SVGAGI. The CDR3 reads CASSYSKDSHEQYF. The CDR3 DNA reads TGTGCCAGCAGTTACTCGAAGGACTCGCACGAGCAGTACTTC.